The rows below give T cell receptor beta chains drawn from one sample of a study of T cell changes during pregnancy in multiple sclerosis. The protocol was immunoSEQ multiplex PCR, while the TCRdb copy is restricted to in-frame clones and leaves out a portion. The table shows 15,000 to 20,000 clones, with about 90% occurring only once. The sample here was CD8+ T cells from peripheral blood mononuclear cells, taken after pregnancy. These TCRs come from a female donor in good health, enrolled as a control in a pregnancy study. CDR3s include the opening cysteine and the closing phenylalanine or tryptophan.

TRBJ2-7 TRBV29-1 CSVSEGDSYEQYF
TRBJ2-5 TRBV5-1 CASSSSRYTGTGGQSQETQYF
TRBJ2-7 TRBV11-2 CASSHTGTSYEQYF
TRBJ2-5 TRBV9 CASSATSGAQETQYF
TRBJ2-5 TRBV5-4 CASSPRGQGQETQYF
TRBJ2-7 TRBV27 CASSPRGTAYEQYF
TRBJ2-2 TRBV7-9 CASSLGRAGENTGELFF
TRBJ1-5 TRBV30 CAWSTGGNQPQHF
TRBJ2-1 TRBV7-8 CASSLGLAGYNEQFF
TRBJ2-1 TRBV7-2 CASSPSGWAYNEQFF
TRBJ2-7 TRBV5-4 CASSLTWPTSGGYYEQYF
TRBJ1-1 TRBV19 CASSQEGNTEAFF
TRBJ1-2 TRBV6-5 CASTAQGFGGYTF
- TRBV27 CASSVSGTGGLYEQYF
TRBJ1-2 TRBV4-3 CASSLGRGSNYGYTF
TRBJ2-7 TRBV4-3 CASSQDRLTSVYEQYF
TRBJ2-3 TRBV6-6 CASTFTDTQYF
TRBJ2-7 TRBV27 CASSGRLAGDSYEQYF
TRBJ2-3 TRBV7-2 CASSLGTGHTDTQYF
TRBJ1-1 TRBV7-2 CASSLDLGSTEAFF
TRBJ2-7 TRBV7-2 CASSLPTPSYEQYF
TRBJ2-2 TRBV4-3 CASSQLGTSGGRDTGELFF
TRBJ2-1 TRBV30 CAWSAARGEQFF
TRBJ1-1 TRBV30 CAWTPGPRGEAFF
TRBJ1-1 TRBV4-3 CASSPLTDAGTEAFF